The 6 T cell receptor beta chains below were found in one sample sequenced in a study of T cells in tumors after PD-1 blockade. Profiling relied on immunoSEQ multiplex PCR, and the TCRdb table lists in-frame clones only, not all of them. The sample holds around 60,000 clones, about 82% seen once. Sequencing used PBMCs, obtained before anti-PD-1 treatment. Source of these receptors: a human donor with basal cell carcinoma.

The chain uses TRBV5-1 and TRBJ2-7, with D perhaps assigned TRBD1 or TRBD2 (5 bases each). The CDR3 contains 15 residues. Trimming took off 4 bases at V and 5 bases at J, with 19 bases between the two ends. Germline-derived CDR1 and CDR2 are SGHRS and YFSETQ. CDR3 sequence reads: CASSPARPGTHEQYF. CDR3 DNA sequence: TGCGCCAGCAGCCCCGCCAGGCCGGGGACCCACGAGCAGTACTTC.

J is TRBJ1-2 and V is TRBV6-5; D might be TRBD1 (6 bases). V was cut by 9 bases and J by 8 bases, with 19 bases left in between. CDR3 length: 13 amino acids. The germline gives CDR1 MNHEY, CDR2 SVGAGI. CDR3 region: CASWVRGYGGYTF. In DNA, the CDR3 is TGTGCCAGTTGGGTCAGGGGTTACGGCGGCTACACCTTC.

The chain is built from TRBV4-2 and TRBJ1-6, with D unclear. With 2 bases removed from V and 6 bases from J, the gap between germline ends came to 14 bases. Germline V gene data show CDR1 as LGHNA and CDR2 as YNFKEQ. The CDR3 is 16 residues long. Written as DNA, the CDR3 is TGTGCCAGCAGCCAAACGACTAGGACTACTAATTCACCCCTCCACTTT. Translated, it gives CASSQTTRTTNSPLHF.

CDR3 protein: CASRPYGDTYEQYF. In DNA, the CDR3 is TGTGCCAGCAGACCATACGGGGATACCTACGAGCAGTACTTC. This sequence joins TRBV27 and TRBJ2-7, with D tentatively TRBD2 (5 bases). The V gene lost 6 bases and the J gene lost 2 bases, with 14 bases spanning the gap. This CDR3 is built from 14 residues. From germline, CDR1 is MNHEY and CDR2 SMNVEV (reference sequence).

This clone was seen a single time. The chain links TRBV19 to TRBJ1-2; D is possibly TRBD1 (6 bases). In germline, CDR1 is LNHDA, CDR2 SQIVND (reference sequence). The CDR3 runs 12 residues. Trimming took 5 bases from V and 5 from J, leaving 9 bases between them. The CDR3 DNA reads TGTGCCAGTAGTGTGACAGGATATGGCTACACCTTC. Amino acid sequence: CASSVTGYGYTF. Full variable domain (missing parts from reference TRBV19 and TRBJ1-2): DGGITQSPKYLFRKEGQNVTLSCEQNLNHDAMYWYRQDPGQGLRLIYYSQIVNDFQKGDIAEGYSVSREKKESFPLTVTSAQKNPTAFYLCASSVTGYGYTFGSGTRLTVV.

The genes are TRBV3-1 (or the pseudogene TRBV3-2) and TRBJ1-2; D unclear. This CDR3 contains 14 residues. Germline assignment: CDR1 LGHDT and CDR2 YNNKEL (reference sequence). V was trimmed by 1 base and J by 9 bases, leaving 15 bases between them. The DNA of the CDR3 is TGTGCCAGCAGCCAAGCGTCAGGCCAGCCCCGCTACACCTTC. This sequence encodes CASSQASGQPRYTF.